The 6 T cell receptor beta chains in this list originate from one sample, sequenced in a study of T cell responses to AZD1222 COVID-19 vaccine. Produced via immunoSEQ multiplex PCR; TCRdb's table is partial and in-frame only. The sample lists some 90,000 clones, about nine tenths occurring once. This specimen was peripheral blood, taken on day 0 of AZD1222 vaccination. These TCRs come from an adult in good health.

The CDR3 protein is CASSLDRGLNQPQHF. CDR3 sequence (DNA): TGTGCCAGCAGCCTGGACAGGGGCCTCAATCAGCCCCAGCATTTT. J is TRBJ1-5 and V is TRBV7-2, with 9 bases that match TRBD1. The CDR3 has 15 amino acids. CDR1 SGHTA and CDR2 FQGNSA come from the germline V gene. Germline trimming cut 5 bases from V and 3 bases from J; bases unmatched to any gene: 5.

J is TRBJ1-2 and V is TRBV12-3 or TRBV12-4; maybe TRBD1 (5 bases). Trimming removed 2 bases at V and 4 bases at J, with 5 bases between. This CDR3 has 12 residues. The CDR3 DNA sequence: TGTGCCAGCAGTTTACAGGGCTATGGCTACACCTTC. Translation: CASSLQGYGYTF.

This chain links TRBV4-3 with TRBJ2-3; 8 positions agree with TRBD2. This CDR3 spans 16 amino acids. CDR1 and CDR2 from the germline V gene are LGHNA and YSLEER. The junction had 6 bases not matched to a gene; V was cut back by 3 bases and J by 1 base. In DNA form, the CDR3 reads TGCGCCAGCAGCCAGGAGAGCGGGGGTGGCACAGATACGCAGTATTTT. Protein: CASSQESGGGTDTQYF.

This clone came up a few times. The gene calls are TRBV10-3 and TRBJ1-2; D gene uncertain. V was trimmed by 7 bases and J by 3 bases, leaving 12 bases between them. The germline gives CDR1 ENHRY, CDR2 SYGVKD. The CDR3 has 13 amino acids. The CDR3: CAITPGADYGYTF. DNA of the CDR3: TGTGCCATCACCCCGGGCGCGGACTATGGCTACACCTTC.

The CDR3 DNA sequence: TGTGCCAGTAGTATGGCCCGGGGCCAGGGGAACACAGATACGCAGTATTTT. Translation gives CASSMARGQGNTDTQYF. The chain couples TRBV19 to TRBJ2-3; tentatively, D is TRBD1 (6 bases). Germline CDR1 and CDR2: LNHDA and SQIVND (reference sequence). Trimming removed 3 bases at V and 2 bases at J, with 18 bases between. CDR3 length: 17 amino acids.

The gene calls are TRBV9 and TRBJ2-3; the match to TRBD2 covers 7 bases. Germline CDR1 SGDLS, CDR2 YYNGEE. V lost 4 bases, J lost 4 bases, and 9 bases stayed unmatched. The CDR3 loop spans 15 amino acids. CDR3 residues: CASSPRLAFSDTQYF. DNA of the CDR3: TGTGCCAGCAGCCCCCGACTAGCTTTTTCAGATACGCAGTATTTT. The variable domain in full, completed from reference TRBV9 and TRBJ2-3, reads DSGVTQTPKHLITATGQRVTLRCSPRSGDLSVYWYQQSLDQGLQFLIQYYNGEERAKGNILERFSAQQFPDLHSELNLSSLELGDSALYFCASSPRLAFSDTQYFGPGTRLTVL.